What follows are 14 T cell receptor beta chains derived from one specimen sequenced in a study of metastatic and nonmetastatic thyroid tumors. No patient had received any treatment before thyroid surgery. TCRdb ran MiXCR on the PCR reads. This table holds around 15,000 clones, under 25% found once. The sequenced material came from blood. These receptors all come from a female donor with papillary thyroid cancer or a benign thyroid nodule (not recorded which). Some clones in this sample may be carry-over from other donors' samples.

This clone came up many times. The chain employs TRBV5-8 and TRBJ2-3; D ambiguous. The germline CDR1 and CDR2 sequences are SGHTS and YDEGEE. Trimming took off 6 bases at V and 5 bases at J, with 10 bases between the two ends. The CDR3 is made up of 12 amino acids. The CDR3 nucleotides are TGTGCCAGCAACCTCAATGTAGATACGCAGTATTTT. This encodes CASNLNVDTQYF.

This clone was seen only a few times. This chain links TRBV6-2 or TRBV6-3 with TRBJ2-3, with D tentatively TRBD1 or TRBD2 (6 bases each). Trimming stripped 5 bases from V and 6 bases from J, with 21 bases between. The CDR3 runs to 16 residues. CDR1 and CDR2 from the germline V gene are MNHEY and SVGEGT. This CDR3 is CASSPPIGGGGDTQYF. Here the CDR3 DNA reads TGTGCCAGCAGTCCCCCTATAGGCGGAGGGGGGGATACGCAGTATTTT.

The CDR3 region is CASSPNMEELDSPLHF. CDR3 nucleotides: TGTGCCAGCAGCCCAAATATGGAAGAACTGGATTCACCCCTCCACTTT. This sequence joins TRBV5-5 and TRBJ1-6, with no clear D. The V end lost 4 bases, the J end lost 8 bases, and 19 bases lay between the germline ends. Looked up from germline, CDR1 is SGHKS and CDR2 is YYEKEE (reference sequence). The CDR3 runs to 16 residues. Full variable domain (rest looked up from reference TRBV5-5 and TRBJ1-6): DAGVTQSPTHLIKTRGQQVTLRCSPISGHKSVSWYQQVLGQGPQFIFQYYEKEERGRGNFPDRFSARQFPNYSSELNVNALLLGDSALYLCASSPNMEELDSPLHFGNGTRLTVT.

J is TRBJ2-2 and V is TRBV11-2; 10 positions agree with TRBD1. The CDR3 sequence is 14 residues long. Germline V gene sequence: CDR1 SGHAT, CDR2 FQNNGV. The ends lost 5 bases at V and 5 bases at J; junction bases unmatched: 2. In DNA, the CDR3 is TGTGCCAGCAGCCGGGGACAGGGGACCGGGGAGCTGTTTTTT. Translated, it gives CASSRGQGTGELFF.

This clone was picked up many times. V is TRBV4-3 and J is TRBJ1-1; maybe TRBD1 (5 bases). This CDR3 region has 13 residues. CDR1 is LGHNA, CDR2 YSLEER, per germline. Trimming took 0 bases from V and 10 from J, leaving 12 bases between them. Written as DNA, the CDR3 is TGCGCCAGCAGCCAAGACAGGGAATGGGGAGCTTTCTTT. Its translation: CASSQDREWGAFF.

There are many counts of this clone. This sequence joins TRBV5-4 and TRBJ2-1; no reliable D call. The V gene lost 0 bases and the J gene lost 3 bases, with 4 bases spanning the gap. CDR1 is SGHNT and CDR2 is YYREEE in the germline V gene (reference sequence). The CDR3 totals 13 residues. The CDR3 here is CASSLGGYNEQFF. CDR3 in DNA: TGTGCCAGCAGCTTGGGCGGCTACAATGAGCAGTTCTTC. The full variable domain, in which reference TRBV5-4 and TRBJ2-1 provide the parts outside the CDR3, is ETGVTQSPTHLIKTRGQQVTLRCSSQSGHNTVSWYQQALGQGPQFIFQYYREEENGRGNFPPRFSGLQFPNYSSELNVNALELDDSALYLCASSLGGYNEQFFGPGTRLTVL.

The chain couples TRBV7-6 to TRBJ2-5, with TRBD1 as a possible D gene (5 bases). The V gene's germline CDR1 is SGHVS and CDR2 FNYEAQ. The CDR3 loop spans 15 amino acids. Trimming removed 1 base from V and 5 bases from J, with 14 bases in between. DNA of the CDR3: TGTGCCAGCAGCTTAGAGTTTGGGGCAGGGGAGACCCAGTACTTC. Its protein is CASSLEFGAGETQYF.

This clone occurred a few times. The rearrangement links TRBV6-1 to TRBJ1-5; D uncertain. Between the trimmed V and J ends, which lost 6 bases and 1 base, there was a span of 10 bases. The CDR3 is 14 amino acids. Germline assignment: CDR1 MNHNS and CDR2 SASEGT. CDR3 in amino acids: CASSTSLSNQPQHF. The CDR3 bases are TGTGCCAGCAGCACTAGCTTGAGCAATCAGCCCCAGCATTTT.

By share, this clone ranks as medium-sized (0.01 to 0.1%). This sequence joins TRBV5-1 and TRBJ2-2, with TRBD1 identical over 10 bases. V trimming: 0 bases; J trimming: 5 bases; junction bases outside the gene matches: 7. Germline V gene sequence: CDR1 SGHRS, CDR2 YFSETQ. The CDR3 contains 17 residues. CDR3 DNA: TGCGCCAGCAGCTTGGGCGTCCCGGGACAGGGGACCGGGGAGCTGTTTTTT. This gives the protein CASSLGVPGQGTGELFF.

The chain recombines TRBV27 with TRBJ2-7; maybe TRBD2 (6 bases). Germline assignment: CDR1 MNHEY and CDR2 SMNVEV (reference sequence). This CDR3 contains 16 residues. V lost 4 bases and J 2 bases, leaving 18 bases between the germline ends. CDR3 region: CASSSQMEGNPYEQYF. DNA of the CDR3: TGTGCCAGCAGTTCTCAGATGGAGGGAAACCCCTACGAGCAGTACTTC.

Many counts were recorded for this clone. V is TRBV2 and J is TRBJ2-5, with D perhaps TRBD1 or TRBD2 (5 bases each). The CDR3 is made up of 22 amino acids. Germline assignment: CDR1 SNHLY and CDR2 FYNNEI. V was clipped by 0 bases and J by 1 base, with 30 bases between them. Here the CDR3 DNA reads TGTGCCAGCAGTGAAGCGCGTAACCCGGTATGGTTGGGACCGATTTTCCAAGAGACCCAGTACTTC. It translates to CASSEARNPVWLGPIFQETQYF.

J is TRBJ2-1 and V is TRBV6-1, with TRBD2 matching over 9 bases. V shed 7 bases and J 0 bases; nucleotides not matched to a gene: 4. The CDR3 has 15 residues. From germline, CDR1 is MNHNS and CDR2 SASEGT. Here the CDR3 DNA reads TGTGCCAGCACGGTTAGCGGGGGCTCCTACAATGAGCAGTTCTTC. Amino acids: CASTVSGGSYNEQFF.

This clone was counted at least ten times. V usage is TRBV7-2 and J usage is TRBJ2-7; D is perhaps TRBD2 (6 bases). CDR1 and CDR2 from the germline V gene are SGHTA and FQGNSA. CDR3 length: 16 residues. Trimming stripped 4 bases from V and 2 bases from J, with 18 bases between. CDR3 amino acids: CASSSKAGRRAYEQYF. The CDR3 bases are TGTGCCAGCAGCTCCAAAGCGGGCAGGAGAGCCTACGAGCAGTACTTC. Full variable domain (missing parts from reference TRBV7-2 and TRBJ2-7): GAGVSQSPSNKVTEKGKDVELRCDPISGHTALYWYRQSLGQGLEFLIYFQGNSAPDKSGLPSDRFSAERTGGSVSTLTIQRTQQEDSAVYLCASSSKAGRRAYEQYFGPGTRLTVT.

The chain couples TRBV6-1 to TRBJ2-1, with 8 nucleotides matching TRBD1. The CDR3 contains 14 residues. The V and J ends lost 6 bases and 6 bases, in that order; junction bases with no gene match: 7. CDR1 MNHNS and CDR2 SASEGT come from the germline V gene. The CDR3 DNA is TGTGCCAGCAGGAGGACAGGGAGTGTCAATGAGCAGTTCTTC. Its translation: CASRRTGSVNEQFF.